Here is one TCR beta chain with its context. These data originate in a study of Ad26.COV2.S vaccination and SARS-CoV-2 variants. Method: immunoSEQ multiplex PCR; TCRdb's copy keeps in-frame clones and lacks some. This table has some 250,000 clones, roughly 90% appearing once. As for treatment: over 15 received Ad26.COV2.S at low or high dose, single or two shots; several received placebo; per-sample allocation not given. It was on day 63 after the first vaccine or placebo injection that samples were taken. V dropped 6 bases and J dropped 6 bases, with 18 bases sitting between them. Germline loops: CDR1 SGHKS, CDR2 YYEKEE (reference sequence). The CDR3 has 15 residues.

The clonotype originates from a person between 18 and 65 years old who received the Ad26.COV2.S COVID-19 vaccine or a placebo. This chain links TRBV5-5 with TRBJ2-2; D call uncertain. The starting material was peripheral blood, obtained in a trial of Ad26.COV2.S vaccine versus placebo. The CDR3 sequence: CASNQNPRLAGELFF. DNA of the CDR3: TGTGCCAGCAATCAGAATCCAAGGCTCGCCGGGGAGCTGTTTTTT.